This is a list of T cell receptor beta chains from one sample in a study of blood T cell repertoires in COVID-19. The data were produced by immunoSEQ multiplex PCR, yet TCRdb's version contains in-frame clones alone and is incomplete. This table holds around 200,000 clones, roughly 87% found once. The specimen was peripheral blood. These receptors were taken from a woman between 35 and 50 years old with acute or convalescent COVID-19. CDR3s include the opening cysteine and the closing phenylalanine or tryptophan. A D gene is named only where the DNA matches it firmly. Clone size is given for some rows only: seen once, a few or many times, or a class if the clone is expanded.

J gene	D gene	clone size	V gene	CDR3 protein	CDR3 DNA
TRBJ2-7	.	.	TRBV6-2/TRBV6-3	CASSYAVYEQYF	TGTGCCAGCAGTTACGCGGTCTACGAGCAGTACTTC
TRBJ1-3	TRBD1	.	TRBV7-8	CASSGGGTAIGNTIYF	TGTGCCAGCAGCGGAGGGGGGACAGCAATTGGAAACACCATATATTTT
TRBJ1-3	.	few	TRBV27	CASSSDISAGNTIYF	TGTGCCAGCAGTTCGGACATAAGCGCTGGAAACACCATATATTTT
TRBJ1-4	.	once	TRBV18	CASSGQQDEKLFF	TGTGCCAGCTCAGGACAACAGGATGAAAAACTGTTTTTT
TRBJ2-2	.	few	TRBV5-1	CASSFEGRSTGELFF	TGCGCCAGCAGCTTTGAGGGCCGGAGCACCGGGGAGCTGTTTTTT
TRBJ2-5	.	.	TRBV28	CASSLLGGRETQYF	TGTGCCAGCAGTTTGTTGGGGGGGCGGGAGACCCAGTACTTC
TRBJ2-5	.	.	TRBV11-1	CASSDRADGQQETQYF	TGTGCCAGCAGCGACCGGGCGGATGGACAGCAAGAGACCCAGTACTTC
TRBJ1-5	.	.	TRBV19	CASSGQGKQPQHF	TGTGCCAGTAGCGGGCAGGGGAAGCAGCCCCAGCATTTT
TRBJ2-7	TRBD1	.	TRBV27	CASTYPPGQGYYEQYF	TGTGCCAGCACTTATCCCCCGGGACAGGGTTACTACGAGCAGTACTTC
TRBJ1-1	.	.	TRBV3-1/TRBV3-2	CASSQGLGGKNTEAFF	TGTGCCAGCAGCCAAGGACTGGGGGGGAAGAACACTGAAGCTTTCTTT
TRBJ1-4	.	.	TRBV6-5	CASNHQGNGEKLFF	TGTGCCAGCAATCATCAGGGGAATGGTGAAAAACTGTTTTTT
TRBJ2-5	.	.	TRBV5-8	CASAPEQTQYF	TGTGCCAGCGCCCCAGAACAGACCCAGTACTTC
TRBJ2-5	TRBD2	.	TRBV27	CASSPRPGLAGDPRPKETQYF	TGTGCCAGCAGTCCCCGCCCCGGTCTAGCGGGAGACCCGAGACCCAAAGAGACCCAGTACTTC
TRBJ1-6	TRBD1	.	TRBV27	CASSAKTGGYNSPLHF	TGTGCCAGCAGCGCCAAAACAGGGGGATATAATTCACCCCTCCACTTT
TRBJ2-2	.	.	TRBV29-1	CSVVRQTGELFF	TGCAGCGTTGTGCGGCAAACCGGGGAGCTGTTTTTT
TRBJ2-1	TRBD2	.	TRBV5-1	CASSLFMGGSYNEQFF	TGCGCCAGCAGCTTGTTTATGGGCGGGAGCTACAATGAGCAGTTCTTC
TRBJ1-2	.	.	TRBV30	CAWIRYRAIRGHGYTF	TGTGCCTGGATAAGATATCGGGCCATCCGCGGGCATGGCTACACCTTC